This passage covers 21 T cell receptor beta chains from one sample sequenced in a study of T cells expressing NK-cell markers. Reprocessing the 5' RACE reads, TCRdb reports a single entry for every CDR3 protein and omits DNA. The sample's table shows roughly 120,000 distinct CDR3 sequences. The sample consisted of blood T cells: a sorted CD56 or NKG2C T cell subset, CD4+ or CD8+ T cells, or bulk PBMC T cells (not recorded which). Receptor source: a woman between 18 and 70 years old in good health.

CDR3 sequence reads: CASRGGQGNYGYTF. The J gene is TRBJ1-2, the V gene TRBV25-1; TCRdb reports TRBD1, a call that lacks DNA to check it against. Germline CDR1 reads MGHDK; CDR2 reads SYGVNS. The CDR3 loop spans 14 amino acids.

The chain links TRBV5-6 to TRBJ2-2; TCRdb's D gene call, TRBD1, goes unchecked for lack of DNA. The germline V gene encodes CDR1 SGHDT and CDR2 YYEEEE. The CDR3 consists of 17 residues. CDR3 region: CASSPWGGLKSAGELFF.

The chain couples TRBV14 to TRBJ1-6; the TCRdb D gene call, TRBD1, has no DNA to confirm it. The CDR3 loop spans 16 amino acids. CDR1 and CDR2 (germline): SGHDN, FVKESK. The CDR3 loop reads CASSYRIASYNSPLHF. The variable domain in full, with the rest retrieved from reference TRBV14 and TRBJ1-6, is EAGVTQFPSHSVIEKGQTVTLRCDPISGHDNLYWYRRVMGKEIKFLLHFVKESKQDESGMPNNRFLAERTGGTYSTLKVQPAELEDSGVYFCASSYRIASYNSPLHFGNGTRLTVT.

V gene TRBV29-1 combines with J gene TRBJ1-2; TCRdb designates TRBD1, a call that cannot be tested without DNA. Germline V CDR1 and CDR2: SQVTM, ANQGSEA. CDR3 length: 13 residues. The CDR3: CSVEVAGVDGYTF.

Here the CDR3 reads CASSPEKTGGNQPQHF. This chain uses TRBV7-9 with TRBJ1-5; TCRdb calls TRBD1, which cannot be checked without DNA. The CDR3 covers 16 residues. The germline gives CDR1 SEHNR, CDR2 FQNEAQ (reference sequence).

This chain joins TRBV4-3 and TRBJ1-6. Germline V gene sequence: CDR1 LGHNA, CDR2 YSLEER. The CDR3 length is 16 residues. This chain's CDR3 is CASSQALAGGKSPLHF.

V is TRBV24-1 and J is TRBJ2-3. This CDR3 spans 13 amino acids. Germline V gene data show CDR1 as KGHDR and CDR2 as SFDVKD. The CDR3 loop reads CATEELGADTQYF.

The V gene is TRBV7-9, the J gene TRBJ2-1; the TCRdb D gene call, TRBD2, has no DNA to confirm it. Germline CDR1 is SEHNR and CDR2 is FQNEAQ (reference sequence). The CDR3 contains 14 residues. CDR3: CASSRVGFQDGQFF.

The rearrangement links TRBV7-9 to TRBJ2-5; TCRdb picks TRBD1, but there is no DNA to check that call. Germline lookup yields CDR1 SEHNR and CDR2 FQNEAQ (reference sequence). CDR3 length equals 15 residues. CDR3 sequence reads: CASSLVWTGQETQYF.

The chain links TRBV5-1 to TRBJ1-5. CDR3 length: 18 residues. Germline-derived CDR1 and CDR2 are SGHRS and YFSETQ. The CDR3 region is CASSSYIGLTWQHQPQHF.

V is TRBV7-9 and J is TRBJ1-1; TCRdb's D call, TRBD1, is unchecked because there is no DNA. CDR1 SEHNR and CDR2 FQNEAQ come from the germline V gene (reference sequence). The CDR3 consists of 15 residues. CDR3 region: CASSLGSGQDTEAFF.

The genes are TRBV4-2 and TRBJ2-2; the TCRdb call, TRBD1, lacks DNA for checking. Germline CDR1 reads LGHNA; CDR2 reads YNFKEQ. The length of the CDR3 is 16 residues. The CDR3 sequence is CASSQEGAINTGELFF.

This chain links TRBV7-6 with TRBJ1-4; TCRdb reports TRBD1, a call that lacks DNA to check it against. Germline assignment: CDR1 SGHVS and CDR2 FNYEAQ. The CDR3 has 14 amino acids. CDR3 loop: CASSLVGGGEKLFF.

The CDR3 sequence: CASSRSGSLFDEQYF. The chain joins TRBV4-2 to TRBJ2-7; the TCRdb D gene call, TRBD2, has no DNA to confirm it. The CDR3 length is 15 residues. The germline V gene encodes CDR1 LGHNA and CDR2 YNFKEQ.

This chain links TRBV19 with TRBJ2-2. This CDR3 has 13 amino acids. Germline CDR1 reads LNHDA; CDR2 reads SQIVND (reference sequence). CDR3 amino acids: CASSIGVTGELFF.

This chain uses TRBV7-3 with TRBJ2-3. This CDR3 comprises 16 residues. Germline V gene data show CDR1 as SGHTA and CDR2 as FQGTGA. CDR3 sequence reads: CASSLTTQPRFNTQYF.

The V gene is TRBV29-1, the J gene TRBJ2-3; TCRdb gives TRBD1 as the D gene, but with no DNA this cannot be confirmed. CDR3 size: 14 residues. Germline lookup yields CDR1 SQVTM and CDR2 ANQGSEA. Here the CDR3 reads CSVGQGLSTDTQYF.

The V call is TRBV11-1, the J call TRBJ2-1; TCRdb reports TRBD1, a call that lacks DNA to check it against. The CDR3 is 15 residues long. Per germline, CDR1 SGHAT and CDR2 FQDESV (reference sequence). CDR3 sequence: CASSSTGGLVNEQFF.

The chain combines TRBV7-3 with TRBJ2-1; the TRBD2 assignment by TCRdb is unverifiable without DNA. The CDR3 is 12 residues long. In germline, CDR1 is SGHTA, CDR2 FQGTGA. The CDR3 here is CASSSGVVEQFF. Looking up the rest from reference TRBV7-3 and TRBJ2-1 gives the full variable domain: GAGVSQTPSNKVTEKGKYVELRCDPISGHTALYWYRQSLGQGPEFLIYFQGTGAADDSGLPNDRFFAVRPEGSVSTLKIQRTERGDSAVYLCASSSGVVEQFFGPGTRLTVL.

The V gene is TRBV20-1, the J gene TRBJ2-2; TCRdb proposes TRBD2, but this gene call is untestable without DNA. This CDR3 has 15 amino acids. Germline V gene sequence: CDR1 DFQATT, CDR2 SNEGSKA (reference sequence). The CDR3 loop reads CSARDLAGGSGELFF.

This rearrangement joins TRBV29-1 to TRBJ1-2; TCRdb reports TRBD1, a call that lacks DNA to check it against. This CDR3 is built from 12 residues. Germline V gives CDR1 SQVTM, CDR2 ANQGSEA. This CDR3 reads CSVGGINYGYTF.